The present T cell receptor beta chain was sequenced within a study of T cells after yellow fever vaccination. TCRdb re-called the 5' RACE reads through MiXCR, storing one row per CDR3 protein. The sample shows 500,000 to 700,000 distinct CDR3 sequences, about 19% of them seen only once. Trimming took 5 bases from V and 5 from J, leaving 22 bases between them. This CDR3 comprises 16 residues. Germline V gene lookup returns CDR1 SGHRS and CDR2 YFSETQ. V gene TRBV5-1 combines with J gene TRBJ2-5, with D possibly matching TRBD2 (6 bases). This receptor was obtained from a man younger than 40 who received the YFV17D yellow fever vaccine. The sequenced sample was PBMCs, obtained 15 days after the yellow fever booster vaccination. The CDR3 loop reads CASRPGGVGVGETQYF. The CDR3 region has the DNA TGCGCCAGCAGACCCGGGGGAGTGGGAGTTGGTGAGACCCAGTACTTC.